A selection of T cell receptor beta chains follows, all from one sample in a study of cytomegalovirus exposure and HLA in healthy donors. Profiled with immunoSEQ multiplex PCR; TCRdb holds only in-frame clones, not every one. The sample records 150,000 to 200,000 clones, over 75% being singletons. Sequenced material: PBMCs. The source is a woman aged 50 to 60 in good health and CMV-seronegative. The CDR3 runs from the conserved cysteine through the conserved F or W. A D gene is named only where the DNA matches it firmly. Clone size, where shown, is once, few, many, or a class for clones that have expanded.

>-|TRBD1|TRBV25-1|TRBJ1-2
TGTGCCAGCAGTGCCGGACAGGGAGACTATGGCTACACCTTC
CASSAGQGDYGYTF
>-|-|TRBV5-1|TRBJ1-4
TGCGCCAGCAGCTTGGATGGCAGGGGTCAGGGTGAAAAACTGTTTTTT
CASSLDGRGQGEKLFF
>-|TRBD1|TRBV6-1|TRBJ2-1
TGTGCCAGCAGTGAATTGGGACAGGGATACAATGAGCAGTTCTTC
CASSELGQGYNEQFF
>-|TRBD1|TRBV19|TRBJ2-1
TGTGCCAGTAGCGCAAAGACAGGGACGGGGAATGAGCAGTTCTTC
CASSAKTGTGNEQFF
>-|-|TRBV29-1|TRBJ2-7
TGCAGCGTTGAGGACAGATACGAGCAGTACTTC
CSVEDRYEQYF
>-|-|TRBV5-1|TRBJ2-5
TGCGCCAGCAGCTTGGGCAGGGGTCTACAAGAGACCCAGTACTTC
CASSLGRGLQETQYF
>-|-|TRBV7-9|TRBJ1-2
TGTGCCAGCAGCGCAGGGGTTGGATATGGCTACACCTTC
CASSAGVGYGYTF
>-|-|TRBV27|TRBJ2-6
TGTGCCAGCAGCCCTCAACTGGCGGCAGGGGCCAACGTCCTGACTTTC
CASSPQLAAGANVLTF
>-|TRBD1|TRBV6-5|TRBJ1-2
TGTGCCAGCAGGCCCACAGGGGGGCATAACTATGGCTACACCTTC
CASRPTGGHNYGYTF
>-|-|TRBV28|TRBJ2-1
TGTGCCAGCAGTTTAGTCCAGGTCAGTTACAATGAGCAGTTCTTC
CASSLVQVSYNEQFF
>-|-|TRBV27|TRBJ2-7
TGTGCCAGCAGTTTGCACAGTACCTACGAGCAGTACTTC
CASSLHSTYEQYF
>-|-|TRBV5-8|TRBJ1-1
TGTGCCAGCAGCAAGGGACTTAACACTGAAGCTTTCTTT
CASSKGLNTEAFF
>-|TRBD1|TRBV18|TRBJ1-2
TGTGCCAGCTCACCAGGAATAGGACAGGGGGTTGGCTACACCTTC
CASSPGIGQGVGYTF
>-|-|TRBV27|TRBJ2-2
TGTGCCAGCAGTTTTGGCGGAGGCACCGGGGAGCTGTTTTTT
CASSFGGGTGELFF
>-|TRBD1|TRBV19|TRBJ2-4
TGTGCCAGTAGTATGGGACAGGAATTAAACATTCAGTACTTC
CASSMGQELNIQYF
>-|-|TRBV6-1|TRBJ2-1
TGTGCCAGCAGTGAGCGCCCCATTGAGGCAACAGAGCAGTTCTTC
CASSERPIEATEQFF
>-|TRBD1|TRBV2|TRBJ1-4
TGTGCCAGCAGCCAATACAGGGGGAAAAGCGGTTTT
CASSQYRGKSGF
>-|TRBD2|TRBV19|TRBJ2-3
TGTGCCAGTAGTGGACTAGCGGGAAACACAGATACGCAGTATTTT
CASSGLAGNTDTQYF
>-|TRBD1|TRBV28|TRBJ1-1
TGTGCCAGCAGTTCTATTACCGGGACAGTGAACACTGAAGCTTTCTTT
CASSSITGTVNTEAFF
>few|TRBD1|TRBV7-9|TRBJ2-7
TGTGCCAGCAGCGAAAGGACAGGGCGCGACGAGCAGTACTTC
CASSERTGRDEQYF